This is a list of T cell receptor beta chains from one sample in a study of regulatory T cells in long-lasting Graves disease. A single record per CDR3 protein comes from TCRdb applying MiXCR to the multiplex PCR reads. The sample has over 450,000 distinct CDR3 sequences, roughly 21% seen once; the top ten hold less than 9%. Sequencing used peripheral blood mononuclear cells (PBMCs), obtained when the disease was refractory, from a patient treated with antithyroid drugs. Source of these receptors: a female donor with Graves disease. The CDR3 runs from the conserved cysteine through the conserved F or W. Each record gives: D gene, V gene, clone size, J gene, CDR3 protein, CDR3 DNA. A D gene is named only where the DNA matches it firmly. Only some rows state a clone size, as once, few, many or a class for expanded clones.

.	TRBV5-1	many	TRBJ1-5	CAIPTGHWPQHF	TGCGCCATCCCGACAGGACATTGGCCCCAGCATTTT
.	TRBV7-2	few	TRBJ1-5	CASSLSPGQSNQPQHF	TGTGCCAGCAGCCTATCCCCGGGACAAAGCAATCAGCCCCAGCATTTT
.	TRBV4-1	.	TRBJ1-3	CASSPPDLGNTIYF	TGCGCCAGCAGCCCCCCCGACCTTGGAAACACCATATATTTT
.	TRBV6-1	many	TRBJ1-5	CASSPPTGTSQPQHF	TGTGCCAGCAGTCCCCCTACAGGGACTAGTCAGCCCCAGCATTTT
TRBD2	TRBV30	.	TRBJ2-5	CAWSVVLAGSQETQYF	TGTGCCTGGAGTGTGGTACTAGCGGGATCCCAAGAGACCCAGTACTTC
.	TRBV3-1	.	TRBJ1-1	CASSLQGSGTEAFF	TGTGCCAGCAGCCTTCAGGGTTCTGGCACTGAAGCTTTCTTT
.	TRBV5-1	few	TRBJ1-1	CASSLATGNTEAFF	TGCGCCAGCAGCTTGGCCACGGGGAACACTGAAGCTTTCTTT
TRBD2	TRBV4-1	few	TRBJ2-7	CASSQEPSGMVQQYF	TGCGCCAGCAGCCAAGAGCCAAGCGGGATGGTACAGCAGTACTTC
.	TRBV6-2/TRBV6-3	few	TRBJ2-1	CASSYSPTNGYNEQFF	TGTGCCAGCAGTTACTCGCCGACTAACGGCTACAATGAGCAGTTCTTC
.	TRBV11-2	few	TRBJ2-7	CASSLDRWQGNYEQYF	TGTGCCAGCAGCTTAGATAGGTGGCAGGGTAACTACGAGCAGTACTTC
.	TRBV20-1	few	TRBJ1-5	CSARELWGKDGNQPQHF	TGCAGTGCTAGAGAGTTATGGGGCAAGGACGGTAATCAGCCCCAGCATTTT
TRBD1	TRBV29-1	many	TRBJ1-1	CSAQGQPNTEAFF	TGCAGCGCACAGGGACAGCCGAACACTGAAGCTTTCTTT
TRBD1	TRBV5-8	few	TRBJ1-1	CASTTTGFNTEAFF	TGTGCCAGCACCACGACAGGGTTTAACACTGAAGCTTTCTTT
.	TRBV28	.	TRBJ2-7	CASTRDSNEQYF	TGTGCCAGCACCCGGGATAGTAACGAGCAGTACTTC
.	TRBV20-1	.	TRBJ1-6	CSAGGTSNSPLHF	TGCAGTGCGGGCGGGACTTCAAATTCACCCCTCCACTTT
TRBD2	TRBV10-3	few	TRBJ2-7	CAISDPGLAGGTYEQYF	TGTGCCATCAGTGACCCGGGACTAGCGGGGGGGACTTACGAGCAGTACTTC
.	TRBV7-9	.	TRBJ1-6	CASSSLGPSSYNSPLHF	TGTGCCAGCAGTTCCTTGGGACCTAGCTCCTATAATTCACCCCTCCACTTT
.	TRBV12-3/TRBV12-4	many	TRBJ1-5	CASSPGAGGYQPQHF	TGTGCCAGCAGTCCGGGGGCGGGGGGTTATCAGCCCCAGCATTTT
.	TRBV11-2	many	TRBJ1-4	CASSSRNVRTTNEKLFF	TGTGCCAGCAGCTCCCGAAATGTACGGACAACTAATGAAAAACTGTTTTTT
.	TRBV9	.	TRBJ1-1	CASSVDRVGEAFF	TGTGCCAGCAGCGTAGACAGGGTGGGTGAAGCTTTCTTT
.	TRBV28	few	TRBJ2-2	CASRRRLPSPGELFF	TGTGCCAGCAGACGCAGGCTACCATCACCCGGGGAGCTGTTTTTT
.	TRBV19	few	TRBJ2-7	CASSTAEGDPTEQYF	TGTGCCAGTAGTACCGCAGAGGGCGATCCTACCGAGCAGTACTTC
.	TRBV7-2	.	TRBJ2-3	CASSLNGAGTSDTQYF	TGTGCCAGCAGCTTAAATGGGGCGGGGACGTCAGATACGCAGTATTTT
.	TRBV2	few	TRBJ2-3	CASGRTLRDTQYF	TGTGCCAGCGGGAGGACGCTGAGAGATACGCAGTATTTT
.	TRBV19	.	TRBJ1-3	CASSPIRGTIYF	TGTGCCAGTAGTCCTATCAGGGGCACCATATATTTT
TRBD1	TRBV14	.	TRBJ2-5	CASSQAGTGAFQETQYF	TGTGCCAGCAGCCAAGCCGGGACAGGGGCCTTCCAAGAGACCCAGTACTTC
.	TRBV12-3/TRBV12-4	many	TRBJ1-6	CASSFRGEGNSPLHF	TGTGCCAGCAGTTTTCGCGGGGAGGGTAATTCACCCCTCCACTTT
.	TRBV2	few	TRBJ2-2	CASRPGQATTGELFF	TGTGCCAGCAGGCCCGGCCAGGCGACCACCGGGGAGCTGTTTTTT
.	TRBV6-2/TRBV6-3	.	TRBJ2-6	CASNKEAGANVLTF	TGTGCCAGCAACAAAGAAGCTGGGGCCAACGTCCTGACTTTC